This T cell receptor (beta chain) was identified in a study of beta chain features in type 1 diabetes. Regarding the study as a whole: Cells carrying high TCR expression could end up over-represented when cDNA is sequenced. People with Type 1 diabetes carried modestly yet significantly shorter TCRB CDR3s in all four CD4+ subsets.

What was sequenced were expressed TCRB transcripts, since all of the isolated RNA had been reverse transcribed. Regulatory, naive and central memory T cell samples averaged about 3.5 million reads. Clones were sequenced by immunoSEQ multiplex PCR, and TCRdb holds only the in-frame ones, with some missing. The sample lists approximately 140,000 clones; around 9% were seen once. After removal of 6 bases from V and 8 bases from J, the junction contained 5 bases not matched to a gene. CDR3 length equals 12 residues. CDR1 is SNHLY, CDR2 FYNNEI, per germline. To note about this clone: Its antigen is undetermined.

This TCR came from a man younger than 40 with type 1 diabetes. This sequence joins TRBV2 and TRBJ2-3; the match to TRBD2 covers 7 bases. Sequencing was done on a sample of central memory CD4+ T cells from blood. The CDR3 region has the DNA TGTGCCAGCAGAACTAGCGACGGTACGCAGTATTTT. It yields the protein CASRTSDGTQYF.